This entry is about one T cell receptor (beta chain). Its binding antigen is unknown. There are no base qualities to consult, and no much larger clone falls within one base. The sample comes from a study of blood T cell repertoires in COVID-19 (dated by TCRdb to the early 2020s). The study in broad terms: Collaborator samples came from the United States, Italy and Spain and covered acute and convalescent phases of COVID-19. Subjects who had been exposed to COVID-19, were actively infected with it, or had recovered from it provided the deeply sampled blood TCRbeta repertoires that made up the dataset. Where available, HLA class I and class II types were obtained from metadata supplied by the sample provider rather than from assay-based typing. The sample metadata nearly always contained a de-identified subject ID, COVID-19 status, age in years and sex. The prospective study material was composed of cDNA or gDNA derived from T cells, B-cell-depleted T cells, or PBMCs. The repertoires were made available in a free public database intended to serve as a resource for research on the immune response to SARS-CoV-2. The samples were drawn from two sources: the first 160 participants of the ongoing ImmuneRACE study, and over 950 subjects contributed by 6 global collaborators. Beyond this particular receptor, the publication reports: The quantity of clinical and demographic metadata differed by source and by participant and was supplied without curation.

The collaborating institutions used their own protocols to collect whole blood in K2EDTA tubes. Collaborator samples were shipped for TCRbeta analysis as frozen whole blood, isolated PBMCs, or DNA extracted from either sample type. Based on the germline V gene (reference sequence), the CDR1 and CDR2 sequences are LNHDA and SQIVND. From the cysteine up to the phenylalanine, the CDR3 has a length of 13 residues. Left in the record is the CDR3 DNA by itself, 39 bases read in frame from the first base. V is shortened by 6 bases, J by 1 base, and the region joining them spans 9 bases. The immunoSEQ Assay, a bias-controlled multiplex PCR, was used to amplify TCRbeta CDR3 regions from genomic DNA. For the original study's pipeline: Nucleated cell counts per sample were estimated from amplification of reference gene primers within the assay. To quantify the absolute abundance of each unique TCRbeta CDR3 rearrangement, sequence reads were collapsed and filtered. For each sample, productive Simpson clonality was calculated as the square root of Simpson's diversity index across productive rearrangements. The source is immuneACCESS, and TCRdb retained only in-frame sequences with V and J called. Part of the clones is not carried over; for the studies checked, unresolved V genes explain less than half of this, and the remainder is unexplained. V, J and clone size are those of that table, while D and trimming were read from the DNA. The sample has around 160,000 clones on record, about 86% of them singletons. Of the sample, roughly 19% is held by the ten largest clones.

The sample was peripheral blood. This receptor was taken from a woman of 80 years or more with acute or convalescent COVID-19. The rearranged chain carries TRBV19 and TRBJ1-1, with TRBD1 as a weak D call on 5 bases. The CDR3 protein: CASRETGNTEAFF. The DNA is as follows: TGTGCCAGTAGAGAAACAGGGAACACTGAAGCTTTCTTT.